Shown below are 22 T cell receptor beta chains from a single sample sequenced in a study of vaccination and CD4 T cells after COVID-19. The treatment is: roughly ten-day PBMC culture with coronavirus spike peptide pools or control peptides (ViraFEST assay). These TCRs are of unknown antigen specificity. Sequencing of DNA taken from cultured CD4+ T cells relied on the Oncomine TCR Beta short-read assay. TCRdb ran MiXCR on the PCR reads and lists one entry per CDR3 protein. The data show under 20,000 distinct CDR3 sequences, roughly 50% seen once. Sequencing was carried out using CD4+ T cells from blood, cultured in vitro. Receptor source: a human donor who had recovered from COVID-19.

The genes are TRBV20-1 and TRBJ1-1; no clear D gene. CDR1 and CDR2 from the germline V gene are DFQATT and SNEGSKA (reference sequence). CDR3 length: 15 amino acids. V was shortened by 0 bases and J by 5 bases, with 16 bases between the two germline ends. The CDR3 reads CSARDPDGLGTEAFF. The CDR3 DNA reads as TGCAGTGCTAGAGATCCGGACGGACTGGGTACTGAAGCTTTCTTT.

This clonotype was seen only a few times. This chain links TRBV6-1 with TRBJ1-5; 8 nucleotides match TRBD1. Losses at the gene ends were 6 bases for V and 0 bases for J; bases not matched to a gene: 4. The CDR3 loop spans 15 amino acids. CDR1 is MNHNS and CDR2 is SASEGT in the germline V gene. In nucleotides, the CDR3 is TGTGCCAGCAGGTGGACAGGGAGTAGCAATCAGCCCCAGCATTTT. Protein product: CASRWTGSSNQPQHF.

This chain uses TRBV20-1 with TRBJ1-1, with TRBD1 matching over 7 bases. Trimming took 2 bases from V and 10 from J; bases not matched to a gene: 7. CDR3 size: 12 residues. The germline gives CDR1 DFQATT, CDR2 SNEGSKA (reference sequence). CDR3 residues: CSARPDRDGAFF. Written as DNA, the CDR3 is TGCAGTGCTAGACCTGACAGGGACGGAGCTTTCTTT.

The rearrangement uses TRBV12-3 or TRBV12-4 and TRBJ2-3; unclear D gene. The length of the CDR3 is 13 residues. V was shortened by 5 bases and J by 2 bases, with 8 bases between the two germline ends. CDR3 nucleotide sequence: TGTGCCAGCAGTCCCCCAGTCACAGATACGCAGTATTTT. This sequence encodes CASSPPVTDTQYF.

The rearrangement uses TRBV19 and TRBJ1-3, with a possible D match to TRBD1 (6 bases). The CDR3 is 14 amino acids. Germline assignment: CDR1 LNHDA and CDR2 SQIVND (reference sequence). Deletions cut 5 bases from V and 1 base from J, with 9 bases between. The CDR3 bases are TGTGCCAGTAGTCCGGACAGTTCTGGAAACACCATATATTTT. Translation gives CASSPDSSGNTIYF.

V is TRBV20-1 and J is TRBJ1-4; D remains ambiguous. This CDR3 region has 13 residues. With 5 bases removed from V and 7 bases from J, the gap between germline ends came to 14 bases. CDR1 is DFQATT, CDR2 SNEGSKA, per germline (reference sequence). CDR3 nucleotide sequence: TGCAGTGCTCAGGAGGGCTTTGCTGAAAAACTGTTTTTT. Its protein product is CSAQEGFAEKLFF.

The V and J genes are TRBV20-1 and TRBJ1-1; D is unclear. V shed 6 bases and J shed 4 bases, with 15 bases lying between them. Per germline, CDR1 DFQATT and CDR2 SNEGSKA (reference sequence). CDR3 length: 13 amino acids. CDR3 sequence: CSASGNFGTEAFF. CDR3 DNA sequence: TGCAGTGCGAGCGGGAACTTTGGCACTGAAGCTTTCTTT.

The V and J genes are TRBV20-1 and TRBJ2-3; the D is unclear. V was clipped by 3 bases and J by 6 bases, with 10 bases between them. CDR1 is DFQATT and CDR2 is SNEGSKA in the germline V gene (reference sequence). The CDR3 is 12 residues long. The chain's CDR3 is CSARPSIDTQYF. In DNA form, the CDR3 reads TGCAGTGCTAGGCCTAGTATTGATACGCAGTATTTT.

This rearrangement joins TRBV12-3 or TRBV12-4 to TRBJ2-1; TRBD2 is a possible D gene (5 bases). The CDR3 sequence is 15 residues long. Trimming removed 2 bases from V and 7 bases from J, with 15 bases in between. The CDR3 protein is CASSLHNGRGNEQFF. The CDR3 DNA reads TGTGCCAGCAGTTTACATAACGGCAGAGGGAATGAGCAGTTCTTC.

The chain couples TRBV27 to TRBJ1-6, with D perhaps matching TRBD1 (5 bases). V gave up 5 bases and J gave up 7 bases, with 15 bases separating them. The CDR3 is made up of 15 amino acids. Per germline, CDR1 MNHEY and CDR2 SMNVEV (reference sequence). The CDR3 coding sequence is TGTGCCAGCAGTGCCCTCGGGGGGGGGAATTCACCCCTCCACTTT. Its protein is CASSALGGGNSPLHF.

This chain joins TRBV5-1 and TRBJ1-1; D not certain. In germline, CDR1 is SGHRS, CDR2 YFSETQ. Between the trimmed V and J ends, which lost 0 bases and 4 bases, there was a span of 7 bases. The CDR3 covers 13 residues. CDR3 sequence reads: CASSLAPPTEAFF. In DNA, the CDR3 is TGCGCCAGCAGCTTGGCTCCCCCCACTGAAGCTTTCTTT.

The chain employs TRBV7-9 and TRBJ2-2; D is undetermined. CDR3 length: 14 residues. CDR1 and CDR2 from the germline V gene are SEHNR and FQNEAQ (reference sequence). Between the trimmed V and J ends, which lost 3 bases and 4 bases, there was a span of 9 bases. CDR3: CASSFLERTGELFF. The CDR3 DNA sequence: TGTGCCAGCAGCTTTTTGGAGCGCACCGGGGAGCTGTTTTTT.

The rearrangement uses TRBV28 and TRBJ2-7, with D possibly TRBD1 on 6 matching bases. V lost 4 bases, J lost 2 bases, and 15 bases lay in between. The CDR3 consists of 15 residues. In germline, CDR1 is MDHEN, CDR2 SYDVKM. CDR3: CASSSPGTPPYEQYF. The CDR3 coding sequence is TGTGCCAGCAGTTCCCCCGGGACACCGCCCTACGAGCAGTACTTC.

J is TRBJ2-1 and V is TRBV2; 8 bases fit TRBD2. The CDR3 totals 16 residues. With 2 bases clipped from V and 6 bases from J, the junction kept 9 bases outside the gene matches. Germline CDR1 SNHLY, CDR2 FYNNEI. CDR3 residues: CASSEFRGGPSNEQFF. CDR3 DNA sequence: TGTGCCAGCAGTGAATTTCGCGGGGGGCCCTCCAATGAGCAGTTCTTC. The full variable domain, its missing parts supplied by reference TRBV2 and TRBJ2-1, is EPEVTQTPSHQVTQMGQEVILRCVPISNHLYFYWYRQILGQKVEFLVSFYNNEISEKSEIFDDQFSVERPDGSNFTLKIRSTKLEDSAMYFCASSEFRGGPSNEQFFGPGTRLTVL.

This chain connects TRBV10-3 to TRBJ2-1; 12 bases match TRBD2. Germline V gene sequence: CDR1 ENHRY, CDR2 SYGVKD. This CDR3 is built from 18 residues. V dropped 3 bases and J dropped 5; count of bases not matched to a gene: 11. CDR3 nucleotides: TGTGCCATCAGTGACTCTAGCGGGAGGGCCTTTGGGAACAATGAGCAGTTCTTC. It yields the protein CAISDSSGRAFGNNEQFF.

The CDR3 region has the DNA TGTGCCAGCAGAGCCGGGACACCTCTTAGTGGCTACACCTTC. Protein product: CASRAGTPLSGYTF. The chain uses TRBV6-1 and TRBJ1-2; possibly TRBD1 for D (6 bases). V was shortened by 6 bases and J by 7 bases, with 18 bases between the two germline ends. The CDR3 extends over 14 amino acids. The germline V gene has CDR1 MNHNS and CDR2 SASEGT.

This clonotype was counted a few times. The DNA of the CDR3 is TGTGCCACCAGCAGAGGGGTTTTAGGAGGTCCTAATGCCTCACCCCTCCACTTT. This gives the protein CATSRGVLGGPNASPLHF. The rearrangement joins TRBV15 to TRBJ1-6; D unclear. V gave up 1 base and J gave up 10 bases, with 23 bases separating them. Per the germline V gene, CDR1 is LNHNV and CDR2 is YYDKDF (reference sequence). The CDR3 consists of 18 residues.

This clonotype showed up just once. The CDR3 protein is CASSDLTGWETQYF. The CDR3 bases are TGTGCCAGCAGTGATCTTACGGGGTGGGAGACCCAGTACTTC. The chain combines TRBV6-1 with TRBJ2-5; maybe TRBD2 (5 bases). Trimming cost V 3 bases and J 5 bases, with 13 bases left between them. This CDR3 has 14 residues. Germline loops: CDR1 MNHNS, CDR2 SASEGT.

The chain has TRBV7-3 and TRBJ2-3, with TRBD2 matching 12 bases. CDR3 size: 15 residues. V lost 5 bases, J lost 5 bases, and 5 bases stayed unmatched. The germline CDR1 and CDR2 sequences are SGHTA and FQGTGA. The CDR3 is CASSASGRAIDTQYF. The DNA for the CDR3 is TGTGCCAGCAGCGCTAGCGGGAGGGCCATAGATACGCAGTATTTT.

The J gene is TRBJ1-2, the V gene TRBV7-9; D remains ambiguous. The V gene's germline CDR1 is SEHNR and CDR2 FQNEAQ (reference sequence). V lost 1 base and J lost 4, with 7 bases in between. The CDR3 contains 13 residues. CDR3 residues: CASSLVWGYGYTF. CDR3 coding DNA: TGTGCCAGCAGCTTAGTGTGGGGCTATGGCTACACCTTC.

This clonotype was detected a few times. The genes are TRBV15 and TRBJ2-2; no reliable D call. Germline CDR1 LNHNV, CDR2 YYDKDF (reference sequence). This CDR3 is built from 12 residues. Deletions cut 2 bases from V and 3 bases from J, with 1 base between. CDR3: CATSRHTGELFF. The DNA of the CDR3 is TGTGCCACCAGCAGACACACCGGGGAGCTGTTTTTT.

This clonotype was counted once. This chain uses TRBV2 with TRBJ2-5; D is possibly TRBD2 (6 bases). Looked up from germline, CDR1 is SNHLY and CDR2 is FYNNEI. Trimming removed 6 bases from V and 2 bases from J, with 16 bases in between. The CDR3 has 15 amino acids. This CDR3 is CASRLPAGPQETQYF. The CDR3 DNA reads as TGTGCCAGCAGGCTCCCTGCGGGACCTCAAGAGACCCAGTACTTC.